These 11 T cell receptor beta chains originate from one sample sequenced in a study of a mutant IDH1 vaccine in newly diagnosed glioma. Time point reported: week 47, end of study. Topical imiquimod accompanied each vaccine dose, which consisted of 300 ug of mutant IDH1 20-mer peptide. Only in-frame clones appear in the TCRdb table, and some are missing; sequencing was by immunoSEQ multiplex PCR. The sample holds fewer than 60,000 clones, about two thirds seen once. No cognate antigen is known for these TCRs. The material was peripheral blood mononuclear cells (PBMCs), obtained from a glioma patient whose treatment included an IDH1 peptide vaccine. These TCRs come from a man between 40 and 49 years old with glioma. Some clones in this sample may be carry-over from other donors' samples.

The chain combines TRBV7-2 with TRBJ2-3, with 11 bases that match TRBD2. Unmatched junction bases numbered 11, after V lost 4 bases and J lost 8 bases. CDR1 is SGHTA and CDR2 is FQGNSA in the germline V gene. The CDR3 has 16 amino acids. The chain's CDR3 is CASSSADSGGAGTQYF. The CDR3 DNA reads as TGTGCCAGCAGCTCAGCGGATAGCGGGGGGGCGGGTACGCAGTATTTT.

J is TRBJ2-3 and V is TRBV9; 13 nucleotides match TRBD2. This CDR3 is 15 amino acids long. V shed 0 bases and J 11 bases; nucleotides not matched to a gene: 6. Per the germline V gene, CDR1 is SGDLS and CDR2 is YYNGEE. The CDR3 reads CASSVATSGGVGQYF. The CDR3 nucleotides read TGTGCCAGCAGCGTAGCTACTAGCGGGGGGGTAGGGCAGTATTTT.

V and J are TRBV7-2 and TRBJ2-7, with a possible D match to TRBD2 (6 bases). Trimming pared 2 bases from V and 9 bases from J, leaving 20 bases between. This CDR3 comprises 15 residues. The V gene's germline CDR1 is SGHTA and CDR2 FQGNSA. CDR3 protein: CASSLRGSMEGRQYF. Written as DNA, the CDR3 is TGTGCCAGCAGCTTAAGAGGGAGTATGGAGGGGAGGCAGTACTTC.

This chain uses TRBV9 with TRBJ1-6; tentative D call: TRBD1 (5 bases). Germline V gene lookup returns CDR1 SGDLS and CDR2 YYNGEE. The CDR3 runs 14 residues. V lost 0 bases and J 7 bases, leaving 8 bases between the germline ends. CDR3 DNA: TGTGCCAGCAGCGTAGCCGGGGACAATTCACCCCTCCACTTT. It specifies CASSVAGDNSPLHF.

This chain joins TRBV6-1 and TRBJ2-7; 7 bases match TRBD1. The CDR3 spans 14 residues. V lost 6 bases and J lost 2; bases outside the gene matches: 7. The germline CDR1 and CDR2 sequences are MNHNS and SASEGT. CDR3 bases: TGTGCCAGCAGAGACCCGGGACAGACCTACGAGCAGTACTTC. This codes for CASRDPGQTYEQYF.

The rearrangement links TRBV18 to TRBJ2-3; D is possibly TRBD2 (7 bases). Germline CDR1 and CDR2: KGHSH and LQKENI. The CDR3 loop spans 15 amino acids. The V end lost 1 base, the J end lost 4 bases, and 12 bases lay between the germline ends. The CDR3 nucleotides read TGTGCCAGCTCACCACAGGGCGGGGGCGCAGATACGCAGTATTTT. As protein: CASSPQGGGADTQYF.

This chain joins TRBV7-2 and TRBJ2-6; D remains unclear. V was pared by 3 bases and J by 4 bases, with 10 bases between. The germline V gene encodes CDR1 SGHTA and CDR2 FQGNSA. The CDR3 covers 15 residues. In nucleotides, the CDR3 is TGTGCCAGCAGCTTTTTTTCGTCAGGGGCCAACGTCCTGACTTTC. It is translated as CASSFFSSGANVLTF. Looking up the rest from reference TRBV7-2 and TRBJ2-6 gives the full variable domain: GAGVSQSPSNKVTEKGKDVELRCDPISGHTALYWYRQSLGQGLEFLIYFQGNSAPDKSGLPSDRFSAERTGGSVSTLTIQRTQQEDSAVYLCASSFFSSGANVLTFGAGSRLTVL.

The chain carries TRBV5-4 and TRBJ2-5; possible D gene TRBD1, 5 bases. This CDR3 spans 15 amino acids. CDR1 is SGHNT, CDR2 YYREEE, per germline (reference sequence). Trimming removed 2 bases from V and 5 bases from J, with 16 bases in between. The CDR3 loop reads CASSFGNQGRETQYF. The CDR3 DNA is TGTGCCAGCAGCTTTGGAAATCAGGGTAGGGAGACCCAGTACTTC. Combining the CDR3 with reference TRBV5-4 and TRBJ2-5 gives the whole variable domain ETGVTQSPTHLIKTRGQQVTLRCSSQSGHNTVSWYQQALGQGPQFIFQYYREEENGRGNFPPRFSGLQFPNYSSELNVNALELDDSALYLCASSFGNQGRETQYFGPGTRLLVL.

This sequence joins TRBV15 and TRBJ2-7; D is uncertain. From germline, CDR1 is LNHNV and CDR2 YYDKDF (reference sequence). V lost 0 bases, J lost 3 bases, and 18 bases lay in between. The CDR3 sequence is 17 residues long. The CDR3 DNA reads TGTGCCACCAGCAGAGAGAGGACGACCGCTATCATCTACGAGCAGTACTTC. Protein: CATSRERTTAIIYEQYF.

The chain recombines TRBV6-6 with TRBJ1-5; D is perhaps TRBD1 (6 bases). The V end lost 4 bases, the J end lost 3 bases, and 16 bases lay between the germline ends. Germline assignment: CDR1 MNHNY and CDR2 SVGAGI (reference sequence). This CDR3 region has 16 residues. The DNA for the CDR3 is TGTGCCAGCAGTTCACAGGTAGGGGGGCCCAATCAGCCCCAGCATTTT. Translating gives CASSSQVGGPNQPQHF.

The genes are TRBV5-4 and TRBJ2-7; a possible D gene is TRBD1 (6 bases). Between the trimmed V and J ends, which lost 5 bases and 1 base, there was a span of 10 bases. This CDR3 has 13 residues. Germline V gives CDR1 SGHNT, CDR2 YYREEE (reference sequence). For the CDR3, the DNA is TGTGCCAGCAGTTCCAGGGGATCCTACGAGCAGTACTTC. Protein product: CASSSRGSYEQYF.